The 8 T cell receptor beta chains reported below all come from one sample, sequenced in a study of T cell changes during pregnancy in multiple sclerosis. The repertoire was sequenced with immunoSEQ multiplex PCR; TCRdb's copy has only in-frame clones and lacks some. In the table there are over 70,000 clones, roughly 92% of which are singletons. Sequences were derived from peripheral blood, sampled in the third trimester of pregnancy. These receptors originate from a female donor in good health, enrolled as a control in a pregnancy study.

DNA of the CDR3: TGTGCCAGCATACGGGTGAACACTGAAGCTTTCTTT. Translating it yields CASIRVNTEAFF. This rearrangement joins TRBV6-1 to TRBJ1-1; unclear D gene. Germline V CDR1 and CDR2: MNHNS, SASEGT. The CDR3 length is 12 residues. V lost 7 bases and J lost 0, with 6 bases in between.

The chain couples TRBV5-6 to TRBJ1-4; perhaps TRBD1 as D (5 bases). The V end was cut by 2 bases, the J end by 6 bases, with 14 bases between. CDR1 is SGHDT and CDR2 is YYEEEE in the germline V gene. The length of the CDR3 is 15 residues. This CDR3 reads CASSFFRARDEKLFF. DNA for the CDR3: TGTGCCAGCAGCTTCTTCAGGGCTCGAGATGAAAAACTGTTTTTT.

This clone was observed once. The gene calls are TRBV4-1 and TRBJ2-7; tentatively, D is TRBD1 (5 bases). V was pared by 0 bases and J by 4 bases, with 16 bases between. The germline V gene encodes CDR1 MGHRA and CDR2 YSYEKL. The CDR3 runs to 16 residues. CDR3 nucleotides: TGCGCCAGCAGCCAAGATCCACCGGGCAGGGCGTACGAGCAGTACTTC. It yields the protein CASSQDPPGRAYEQYF.

J is TRBJ2-2 and V is TRBV2, with unresolved D. The CDR3 length is 12 residues. In germline, CDR1 is SNHLY, CDR2 FYNNEI. The V end lost 8 bases, the J end lost 4 bases, and 8 bases lay between the germline ends. Here the CDR3 DNA reads TGTGCCAGCCGCCAGGTCACCGGGGAGCTGTTTTTT. Translating it yields CASRQVTGELFF.

This sequence joins TRBV6-1 and TRBJ1-3, with D perhaps TRBD1 (6 bases). The CDR3 spans 14 residues. CDR1 is MNHNS and CDR2 is SASEGT in the germline V gene. The V end was cut by 7 bases, the J end by 2 bases, with 12 bases between. The CDR3 region has the DNA TGTGCCAGCATGGGGGGGGCAGCTGGAAACACCATATATTTT. Amino acids: CASMGGAAGNTIYF.

The chain combines TRBV27 with TRBJ2-5, with 7 bases lining up with TRBD1. The junction had 6 bases not matched to a gene; V was cut back by 4 bases and J by 1 base. The CDR3 runs to 15 residues. Germline CDR1 is MNHEY and CDR2 is SMNVEV (reference sequence). In nucleotides, the CDR3 is TGTGCCAGCAGTTCTCTGACAGGGTCCCAAGAGACCCAGTACTTC. Its translation: CASSSLTGSQETQYF.

This chain uses TRBV27 with TRBJ1-4, with 7 bases lining up with TRBD1. The length of the CDR3 is 15 residues. Unmatched junction bases numbered 6, after V lost 6 bases and J lost 2 bases. Germline CDR1 reads MNHEY; CDR2 reads SMNVEV (reference sequence). The CDR3 sequence is CASSKIRGTNEKLFF. The CDR3 nucleotides are TGTGCCAGCAGCAAAATCAGGGGGACTAATGAAAAACTGTTTTTT.

V gene TRBV4-1 combines with J gene TRBJ2-7; TRBD1 matches 8 bases. The trim removed 3 bases at V and 2 bases at J, leaving 6 bases unmatched. Germline CDR1 and CDR2: MGHRA and YSYEKL. This CDR3 comprises 15 residues. For the CDR3, the DNA is TGCGCCAGCAGCCAGCCCGGGACAGGAACCTACGAGCAGTACTTC. It codes for CASSQPGTGTYEQYF.